These 22 T cell receptor beta chains were all obtained from the same sample, sequenced in a study of T cell repertoires in cytomegalovirus infection. TCRdb reprocessed the reads via MiXCR and lists one record per CDR3 protein. The repertoire consists of around 310,000 distinct CDR3 sequences, with 15% to 20% occurring once and the leading ten covering around 12%. Input material: PBMCs. These receptor sequences come from a human donor in good health (CMV status not recorded). Some clones in this sample may be carry-over from other donors' samples.

The sample holds a few counts of this clonotype. This chain joins TRBV5-4 and TRBJ1-2, with D possibly TRBD1 on 6 matching bases. Deletions cut 5 bases from V and 4 bases from J, with 9 bases between. There are 12 residues in the CDR3. Germline V CDR1 and CDR2: SGHNT, YYREEE (reference sequence). The CDR3 region has the DNA TGTGCCAGCAGTCGGGACACCTATGGCTACACCTTC. It encodes CASSRDTYGYTF.

The table lists this clonotype with a count of one. The rearrangement joins TRBV29-1 to TRBJ1-2, with a weak D call TRBD1 (6 bases). There are 14 residues in the CDR3. Trimming left V 0 bases short and J 4 bases short, with 12 bases between. The V gene's germline CDR1 is SQVTM and CDR2 ANQGSEA. The CDR3 loop is CSVEEEQGSYGYTF. CDR3 coding DNA: TGCAGCGTTGAAGAAGAACAGGGAAGCTATGGCTACACCTTC.

This clonotype appeared many times. This chain uses TRBV6-1 with TRBJ2-5; D possibly uses TRBD1 or TRBD2 (7 bases each). Germline V gene sequence: CDR1 MNHNS, CDR2 SASEGT. V shed 9 bases and J shed 3 bases, with 20 bases lying between them. The CDR3 is 15 residues long. The CDR3, as DNA: TGTGCCAGTACAACAGGGGCCAGCGGGGAAGAGACCCAGTACTTC. This codes for CASTTGASGEETQYF.

The chain combines TRBV6-8 with TRBJ2-3; 8 bases are shared with TRBD2. Germline values: CDR1 MNHGY, CDR2 SAAAGT. The ends lost 6 bases at V and 6 bases at J; junction bases unmatched: 14. CDR3 size: 16 residues. CDR3 sequence reads: CASRWGFGLASDTQYF. CDR3 nucleotide sequence: TGTGCCAGCAGATGGGGGTTCGGACTAGCCTCCGATACGCAGTATTTT.

This clonotype was counted between two and nine times. CDR3 sequence reads: CASSPRLAGSGETQYF. CDR3 sequence (DNA): TGTGCCAGCTCACCACGACTAGCGGGGAGCGGGGAGACCCAGTACTTC. The chain links TRBV18 to TRBJ2-5, with 11 nucleotides matching TRBD2. This CDR3 is built from 16 residues. The V segment lost 1 base and the J segment 5 bases; nucleotides outside the gene matches: 6. Germline CDR1 KGHSH, CDR2 LQKENI.

The gene calls are TRBV20-1 and TRBJ2-5; perhaps TRBD1 as D (5 bases). The CDR3 is 10 residues long. V gave up 7 bases and J gave up 5 bases, with 8 bases separating them. In germline, CDR1 is DFQATT, CDR2 SNEGSKA (reference sequence). The CDR3 reads CSGKGETQYF. The CDR3 DNA follows: TGCAGTGGGAAGGGGGAGACCCAGTACTTC.

The J gene is TRBJ1-6, the V gene TRBV10-3; D may be TRBD1 (6 bases). Germline V gene sequence: CDR1 ENHRY, CDR2 SYGVKD. Trimming shortened V by 10 bases and J by 7 bases, and 14 bases separated the two germline ends. This CDR3 is 13 amino acids long. CDR3 sequence: CARRTDTNSPLHF. In DNA form, the CDR3 reads TGTGCCAGGCGGACAGATACGAATTCACCCCTCCACTTT.

V usage is TRBV14 and J usage is TRBJ2-7, with D uncertain. In germline, CDR1 is SGHDN, CDR2 FVKESK. CDR3 size: 13 residues. V lost 5 bases, J lost 2 bases, and 10 bases lay in between. The CDR3 coding sequence is TGTGCCAGCAGCTACTACGTTACCTACGAGCAGTACTTC. Residues: CASSYYVTYEQYF.

J is TRBJ1-5 and V is TRBV2; D is possibly TRBD1 (5 bases). This CDR3 spans 15 amino acids. CDR1 is SNHLY, CDR2 FYNNEI, per germline. The V end was cut by 2 bases, the J end by 3 bases, with 11 bases between. CDR3: CASSEQGSYNQPQHF. The CDR3 DNA follows: TGTGCCAGCAGTGAACAGGGATCATACAATCAGCCCCAGCATTTT.

This clonotype has more than one count but fewer than ten. V usage is TRBV7-2 and J usage is TRBJ1-5; D is undetermined. Trimming took 2 bases from V and 10 from J, leaving 9 bases between them. Per the germline V gene, CDR1 is SGHTA and CDR2 is FQGNSA. The CDR3 consists of 12 residues. CDR3 coding DNA: TGTGCCAGCAGCTTAACCGGGGTCCCCCAGCATTTT. Encoded protein: CASSLTGVPQHF.

This clonotype was seen a handful of times. The chain has TRBV6-6 and TRBJ2-2, with 11 bases that match TRBD1. The CDR3 is made up of 15 amino acids. Unmatched junction bases numbered 3, after V lost 5 bases and J lost 4 bases. Germline values: CDR1 MNHNY, CDR2 SVGAGI (reference sequence). The CDR3 bases are TGTGCCAGCAGTGAGGACAGGGGGCTCACCGGGGAGCTGTTTTTT. It is translated as CASSEDRGLTGELFF.

This clonotype was detected only a few times. This rearrangement joins TRBV4-2 to TRBJ1-4; 8 nucleotides line up with TRBD1. The CDR3 is made up of 15 amino acids. Germline V gene sequence: CDR1 LGHNA, CDR2 YNFKEQ. V was pared by 0 bases and J by 7 bases, with 4 bases of the junction left unmatched. CDR3 protein: CASSQEARGLEKLFF. CDR3 nucleotides: TGTGCCAGCAGCCAAGAAGCCAGGGGGCTTGAAAAACTGTTTTTT.

Only a few counts were recorded for this clonotype. V is TRBV4-1 and J is TRBJ1-4; D is unresolved. There are 17 residues in the CDR3. V was clipped by 8 bases and J by 3 bases, with 22 bases between them. Germline V gene data show CDR1 as MGHRA and CDR2 as YSYEKL. The CDR3 region is CASALRDHRTANEKLFF. Written as DNA, the CDR3 is TGCGCCAGCGCCTTACGAGACCACCGAACGGCTAATGAAAAACTGTTTTTT.

The chain is built from TRBV6-2 or TRBV6-3 and TRBJ1-2; a weak D match, TRBD1 (6 bases). Looked up from germline, CDR1 is MNHEY and CDR2 is SVGEGT. CDR3 length: 13 residues. The V end lost 5 bases, the J end lost 5 bases, and 12 bases lay between the germline ends. CDR3 sequence (DNA): TGTGCCAGCAGTGAGGACAGAACTTATGGCTACACCTTC. Translated: CASSEDRTYGYTF.

This clonotype was found many times. The V call is TRBV7-9, the J call TRBJ1-1; perhaps TRBD1 as D (5 bases). This CDR3 region has 12 residues. CDR1 is SEHNR and CDR2 is FQNEAQ in the germline V gene (reference sequence). V shed 5 bases and J shed 4 bases, with 8 bases lying between them. As DNA, the CDR3 is TGTGCCAGCAGCCAACAGGCCACTGAAGCTTTCTTT. As protein: CASSQQATEAFF. The whole variable domain, remainder taken from reference TRBV7-9 and TRBJ1-1, is DTGVSQNPRHKITKRGQNVTFRCDPISEHNRLYWYRQTLGQGPEFLTYFQNEAQLEKSRLLSDRFSAERPKGSFSTLEIQRTEQGDSAMYLCASSQQATEAFFGQGTRLTVV.

The genes are TRBV15 and TRBJ2-1; 9 bases fit TRBD1. V was pared by 0 bases and J by 6 bases, with 15 bases of the junction left unmatched. Germline lookup yields CDR1 LNHNV and CDR2 YYDKDF (reference sequence). The CDR3 runs to 19 residues. The CDR3 is CATSREFIFGTGSGNEQFF. As DNA, the CDR3 is TGTGCCACCAGCAGAGAATTCATTTTCGGGACAGGGTCCGGCAATGAGCAGTTCTTC.

This clonotype has at least ten counts. CDR3 sequence reads: CASSSTGYSPLHF. CDR3 nucleotide sequence: TGTGCCAGCAGCTCGACAGGGTATTCACCCCTCCACTTT. V gene TRBV7-2 combines with J gene TRBJ1-6; 7 bases agree with TRBD1. The CDR3 has 13 amino acids. The V gene's germline CDR1 is SGHTA and CDR2 FQGNSA. V was pared by 4 bases and J by 8 bases, with 2 bases of the junction left unmatched.

This chain connects TRBV12-3 or TRBV12-4 to TRBJ1-4; no clear D. V was clipped by 3 bases and J by 8 bases, with 13 bases between them. The CDR3 has 14 amino acids. CDR3 DNA: TGTGCCAGCAGTTTGGAGATACGTGGGGAAAAACTGTTTTTT. Protein sequence: CASSLEIRGEKLFF.

The gene calls are TRBV19 and TRBJ2-5, with unresolved D. Trimming removed 3 bases at V and 4 bases at J, with 12 bases between. The CDR3 runs to 14 residues. The germline V gene encodes CDR1 LNHDA and CDR2 SQIVND (reference sequence). As DNA, the CDR3 is TGTGCCAGTAGTATGGATCCTTATAGAGAGACCCAGTACTTC. Protein: CASSMDPYRETQYF.

J is TRBJ1-5 and V is TRBV6-2 or TRBV6-3; unclear D gene. V dropped 1 base and J dropped 5 bases, with 9 bases sitting between them. CDR1 is MNHEY, CDR2 SVGEGT, per germline. The CDR3 spans 14 residues. The DNA for the CDR3 is TGTGCCAGCAGTTACTGGGGATTGGATCAGCCCCAGCATTTT. Protein: CASSYWGLDQPQHF.

This clonotype has a handful of counts. V gene TRBV7-2 combines with J gene TRBJ2-2, with 9 bases lining up with TRBD1. Looked up from germline, CDR1 is SGHTA and CDR2 is FQGNSA. V was pared by 8 bases and J by 4 bases, with 8 bases of the junction left unmatched. There are 15 residues in the CDR3. The DNA for the CDR3 is TGTGCCAGCGACCCGACAGGGGGTGTCACCGGGGAGCTGTTTTTT. It codes for CASDPTGGVTGELFF.

This clonotype was detected many times. V is TRBV7-2 and J is TRBJ2-1, with TRBD1 as a possible D gene (5 bases). Germline V gives CDR1 SGHTA, CDR2 FQGNSA. The CDR3 is 13 amino acids. V lost 5 bases and J 12 bases, leaving 17 bases between the germline ends. The CDR3 is CASSPQERQGQFF. CDR3 nucleotides: TGTGCCAGCAGCCCGCAAGAGCGTCAGGGGCAGTTCTTC. The full variable domain, completed using reference TRBV7-2 and TRBJ2-1, is GAGVSQSPSNKVTEKGKDVELRCDPISGHTALYWYRQSLGQGLEFLIYFQGNSAPDKSGLPSDRFSAERTGGSVSTLTIQRTQQEDSAVYLCASSPQERQGQFFGPGTRLTVL.